The 21 T cell receptor beta chains in this list originate from one sample, sequenced in a study of identifying expanded T cells in peripheral blood. Some clones are missing from TCRdb's copy, which holds only in-frame ones; the method was immunoSEQ multiplex PCR. The data hold around 94,000 clones, with about nine tenths observed a single time. The specimen was blood. Receptors were obtained from a person aged 18 to 70 in good health.

This chain links TRBV5-6 with TRBJ2-7; a weak D match, TRBD2 (5 bases). The germline V gene has CDR1 SGHDT and CDR2 YYEEEE. The CDR3 runs to 13 residues. Trimming left V 6 bases short and J 0 bases short, with 10 bases between. DNA of the CDR3: TGTGCCAGCACACTGGGGAGCTCCTACGAGCAGTACTTC. This codes for CASTLGSSYEQYF.

This clone was observed a few times. The chain carries TRBV10-3 and TRBJ1-3; D not certain. This CDR3 is 12 amino acids long. Looked up from germline, CDR1 is ENHRY and CDR2 is SYGVKD. Trimming left V 6 bases short and J 0 bases short, with 3 bases between. The CDR3 DNA reads TGTGCCATCAGAAACTCTGGAAACACCATATATTTT. Its translation is CAIRNSGNTIYF.

The V gene is TRBV14, the J gene TRBJ2-1; 13 bases match TRBD2. Germline loops: CDR1 SGHDN, CDR2 FVKESK. The J segment lost 9 bases and the V segment lost 4 bases, leaving 3 bases of the junction unmatched. The CDR3 sequence is 14 residues long. The CDR3 protein is CASSPRTSGGEQFF. In nucleotides, the CDR3 is TGTGCCAGCAGCCCGAGGACTAGCGGGGGTGAGCAGTTCTTC.

The J gene is TRBJ2-7, the V gene TRBV25-1; tentative D call: TRBD1 (6 bases). V lost 4 bases, J lost 5 bases, and 15 bases lay in between. The CDR3 runs 14 residues. Germline V CDR1 and CDR2: MGHDK, SYGVNS. This CDR3 reads CASSGTTGFHEQYF. In DNA form, the CDR3 reads TGTGCCAGCAGTGGTACGACAGGATTCCACGAGCAGTACTTC.

The J gene is TRBJ1-2, the V gene TRBV5-4; D call uncertain. This CDR3 has 16 residues. Trimming cost V 1 base and J 3 bases, with 16 bases left between them. CDR1 and CDR2 (germline): SGHNT, YYREEE (reference sequence). The CDR3 sequence: CASSLFGPPWDYGYTF. CDR3 bases: TGTGCCAGCAGCTTGTTTGGACCGCCCTGGGACTATGGCTACACCTTC.

The chain couples TRBV7-9 to TRBJ1-5; a weak D match, TRBD1 (5 bases). CDR3 length: 14 amino acids. Per germline, CDR1 SEHNR and CDR2 FQNEAQ (reference sequence). Trimming removed 5 bases at V and 6 bases at J, with 14 bases between. CDR3: CASSPQGLGQPQHF. DNA for the CDR3: TGTGCCAGCAGCCCTCAGGGCTTGGGTCAGCCCCAGCATTTT. Filled out from reference TRBV7-9 and TRBJ1-5, the complete variable domain reads DTGVSQNPRHKITKRGQNVTFRCDPISEHNRLYWYRQTLGQGPEFLTYFQNEAQLEKSRLLSDRFSAERPKGSFSTLEIQRTEQGDSAMYLCASSPQGLGQPQHFGDGTRLSIL.

The V call is TRBV6-1, the J call TRBJ1-1, with D unresolved. The V end was cut by 6 bases, the J end by 5 bases, with 13 bases between. CDR1 is MNHNS and CDR2 is SASEGT in the germline V gene. This CDR3 spans 13 amino acids. The CDR3 loop is CASRYGLETEAFF. The CDR3 DNA is TGTGCCAGCAGGTACGGGCTGGAGACTGAAGCTTTCTTT.

V is TRBV19 and J is TRBJ2-1; D is ambiguous. Trimming removed 7 bases at V and 1 base at J, with 11 bases between. The CDR3 runs 14 residues. The germline V gene has CDR1 LNHDA and CDR2 SQIVND (reference sequence). The CDR3 DNA is TGTGCCAGTACCCTCAGGAGATCCTACAATGAGCAGTTCTTC. Translating it yields CASTLRRSYNEQFF.

The gene calls are TRBV7-5 and TRBJ1-5. TRBV7-5 has pseudogene status. This CDR3 is 13 amino acids long. In DNA form, the CDR3 reads TGTGCCAGAAGCGAAATCAGCAATCAGCCCCAGCATTTT. Translation gives CARSEISNQPQHF.

This clone has more than one count but fewer than ten. J is TRBJ1-6 and V is TRBV25-1; D unclear. This CDR3 is built from 17 residues. Germline values: CDR1 MGHDK, CDR2 SYGVNS. V lost 1 base, J lost 9 bases, and 19 bases lay in between. DNA for the CDR3: TGTGCCAGCAGTGAATTGGGAACAGTTGGGCCAGGTTCACCCCTCCACTTT. It specifies CASSELGTVGPGSPLHF.

The chain is built from TRBV5-1 and TRBJ2-7; D unresolved. The V gene lost 0 bases and the J gene lost 0 bases, with 13 bases spanning the gap. Germline V gives CDR1 SGHRS, CDR2 YFSETQ. The CDR3 is 16 amino acids. CDR3 bases: TGCGCCAGCAGCTTGGACACCCCCCCACGCTCCTACGAGCAGTACTTC. Its translation is CASSLDTPPRSYEQYF.

The chain combines TRBV6-6 with TRBJ1-5; D unclear. CDR1 MNHNY and CDR2 SVGAGI come from the germline V gene (reference sequence). The CDR3 runs 12 residues. Trimming cost V 2 bases and J 9 bases, with 8 bases left between them. The CDR3 bases are TGTGCCAGCAGTTACCTCGGCGCGCCCCAGCATTTT. This gives the protein CASSYLGAPQHF.

This clone was seen just once. V and J are TRBV5-1 and TRBJ2-1; 9 nucleotides line up with TRBD2. CDR1 is SGHRS and CDR2 is YFSETQ in the germline V gene. Trimming took 1 base from V and 4 from J; bases not matched to a gene: 3. The CDR3 consists of 15 residues. CDR3 in DNA: TGCGCCAGCAGCTTGATTAGCGGGGGTTACAATGAGCAGTTCTTC. This gives the protein CASSLISGGYNEQFF.

This chain uses TRBV11-3 with TRBJ1-1; D gene ambiguous. V lost 3 bases to trimming and J lost 7 bases, with 12 bases between them. Germline V CDR1 and CDR2: SGHNT, YENEEA. This CDR3 has 13 amino acids. The CDR3 region is CASSLGSGGEAFF. The CDR3 DNA follows: TGTGCCAGCAGCTTGGGGTCTGGCGGTGAAGCTTTCTTT.

The chain combines TRBV28 with TRBJ2-7; D ambiguous. Per the germline V gene, CDR1 is MDHEN and CDR2 is SYDVKM. The CDR3 is 14 amino acids. Trimming cost V 4 bases and J 5 bases, with 15 bases left between them. The CDR3 nucleotides read TGTGCCAGCAGTTCCCTCCCGACCACTAACGAGCAGTACTTC. Translating it yields CASSSLPTTNEQYF.

The chain has TRBV25-1 and TRBJ2-3; 8 bases fit TRBD2. The trim removed 5 bases at V and 4 bases at J, leaving 8 bases unmatched. The germline gives CDR1 MGHDK, CDR2 SYGVNS. The CDR3 extends over 15 amino acids. CDR3: CASSISLAEADTQYF. The CDR3 nucleotides read TGTGCCAGCAGTATATCACTAGCGGAGGCAGATACGCAGTATTTT.

This clone appeared a few times. Germline and junction disagree at one end, which may indicate a read error. V gene TRBV29-1 combines with J gene TRBJ2-5, with D possibly matching TRBD1 (5 bases). Germline values: CDR1 SQVTM, CDR2 ANQGSEA. The CDR3 covers 13 residues. The CDR3 spells CSLEVQGTETQYF. CDR3 nucleotides: TGCAGCCTTGAGGTCCAGGGAACAGAGACCCAGTACTTC.

The V gene is TRBV6-1, the J gene TRBJ2-7, with D unclear. Germline CDR1 reads MNHNS; CDR2 reads SASEGT. V shed 3 bases and J shed 7 bases, with 10 bases lying between them. This CDR3 has 12 residues. The CDR3 coding sequence is TGTGCCAGCAGTGAGGTGTTATCGGAGCAGTACTTC. The encoded protein is CASSEVLSEQYF.

The chain carries TRBV4-3 and TRBJ2-7; no reliable D call. Trimming stripped 1 base from V and 2 bases from J, with 6 bases between. Looked up from germline, CDR1 is LGHNA and CDR2 is YSLEER. The CDR3 runs 13 residues. CDR3 in DNA: TGCGCCAGCAGCCAAGGCGGAACCTACGAGCAGTACTTC. Translated, it gives CASSQGGTYEQYF.

CDR3 amino acids: CASSRFLDPGNTEAFF. For the CDR3, the DNA is TGTGCCAGCTCCCGTTTTCTAGACCCCGGGAACACTGAAGCTTTCTTT. V usage is TRBV18 and J usage is TRBJ1-1; no clear D gene. Trimming removed 6 bases at V and 1 base at J, with 18 bases between. Germline CDR1 KGHSH, CDR2 LQKENI. This CDR3 has 16 residues.

This sequence joins TRBV5-4 and TRBJ1-3; 10 nucleotides match TRBD1. This CDR3 is built from 15 residues. V dropped 4 bases and J dropped 4; count of bases not matched to a gene: 5. Looked up from germline, CDR1 is SGHNT and CDR2 is YYREEE (reference sequence). The CDR3, as DNA: TGTGCCAGCAGCGTGACAGGGGGCCAAGGAAACACCATATATTTT. Amino acid sequence: CASSVTGGQGNTIYF.